Listed below are T cell receptor beta chains from one sample, sequenced in a study of T cell responses to AZD1222 COVID-19 vaccine. Profiled with immunoSEQ multiplex PCR; TCRdb holds only in-frame clones, not every one. The table has 150,000 to 200,000 clones, roughly 92% seen once. The specimen was peripheral blood, collected 28 days after the second AZD1222 dose. The receptors shown here come from an adult who received the AZD1222 COVID-19 vaccine. The CDR3 runs from the conserved cysteine through the conserved F or W. The D gene is left open where the match is weak. Clone size is not always given. Where it is, it says once, few, many or a class for expanded clones.

d_call clone_size j_call v_call cdr3_nt cdr3_aa
TRBD2 NA TRBJ2-3 TRBV9 TGTGCCAGCAGCCGGGCGGGGGGGGCAGCAGATACGCAGTATTTT CASSRAGGAADTQYF
NA NA TRBJ2-1 TRBV30 TGTGCCTGGAAGGTGGCGAACAGCCCCTACAATGAGCAGTTCTTC CAWKVANSPYNEQFF
NA NA TRBJ1-4 TRBV5-4 TGTGCCAGCAGCTTGGCCGAGGACCATAATGAAAAACTGTTTTTT CASSLAEDHNEKLFF
NA once TRBJ2-2 TRBV19 TGTGCCAGTAGTATAGATCTGGGCGAGGTTACCGGGGAGCTGTTTTTT CASSIDLGEVTGELFF
TRBD1 few TRBJ2-1 TRBV5-1 TGCGCCAGCAGCTTGGGGCAGGGGGTGGGATACAATGAGCAGTTCTTC CASSLGQGVGYNEQFF
NA NA TRBJ2-2 TRBV27 TGTGCCAGCAGTTTAGGGGGGACCGGGGAGCTGTTTTTT CASSLGGTGELFF
TRBD2 NA TRBJ2-3 TRBV4-2 TGTGCCAGCAGCCCTGTCGTGGCGGGAGCGGGTGGTACGCAGTATTTT CASSPVVAGAGGTQYF
NA NA TRBJ1-2 TRBV30 TGTGCCTGGACAACGACAGGAACCAACTATGGCTACACCTTC CAWTTTGTNYGYTF
TRBD1 few TRBJ1-2 TRBV29-1 TGCAGCGTTGGGACAGGGGGCAACTATGGCTACACCTTC CSVGTGGNYGYTF
NA NA TRBJ2-7 TRBV30 TGTGCCTGGATTGGAGGGTTGACCTACGAGCAGTACTTC CAWIGGLTYEQYF
NA NA TRBJ1-6 TRBV2 TGTGCCACCCACGTGAGGGGTGGGTCCTATAATTCACCCCTCCACTTT CATHVRGGSYNSPLHF
TRBD1 NA TRBJ1-6 TRBV5-4 TGTGCCAGCAGCGCTCTGACAGGGATAAATTCACCCCTCCACTTT CASSALTGINSPLHF
TRBD1 NA TRBJ2-3 TRBV27 TGTGCCAGCAGTGACCGGGGACAGCCCTACCGCTCTAGCACAGATACGCAGTATTTT CASSDRGQPYRSSTDTQYF
NA NA TRBJ1-5 TRBV9 TGTGCCAGTTCTCTGGGGGGTAGCAATCAGCCCCAGCATTTT CASSLGGSNQPQHF
TRBD1 NA TRBJ1-2 TRBV18 TGTGCCAGCTCACCGACCCCGACAGGGGGAGGCTACACCTTC CASSPTPTGGGYTF
TRBD2 once TRBJ2-3 TRBV7-9 TGTGCCAGCAGCCCGACTAGCGGGACCCCAGATACGCAGTATTTT CASSPTSGTPDTQYF
NA NA TRBJ2-2 TRBV5-5 TGTGCCAGCAGCATTACAGGGTCGAACACCGGGGAGCTGTTTTTT CASSITGSNTGELFF
TRBD1 NA TRBJ1-1 TRBV28 TGTGCCAGCAGTTCCCGCCGACAGGGTCGAACGAACACTGAAGCTTTCTTT CASSSRRQGRTNTEAFF
TRBD1 NA TRBJ1-1 TRBV2 TGTGCCAGCAGTCCCAGGGGGACAGAGAACACTGAAGCTTTCTTT CASSPRGTENTEAFF
TRBD1 NA TRBJ2-6 TRBV9 TGTGCCAGCAGCGCCAGACAGGGCTCTGGGGCCAACGTCCTGACTTTC CASSARQGSGANVLTF
TRBD1 NA TRBJ2-7 TRBV23-1 TGCGCCAGCAGTCACTCTCCGGGACAGCTCTCCTACGAGCAGTACTTC CASSHSPGQLSYEQYF
NA NA TRBJ1-2 TRBV4-1 TGCGCCAGCAGCCAAATGTCAGGGGCCTATGGCTACACCTTC CASSQMSGAYGYTF
NA once TRBJ1-1 TRBV5-1 TGCGCCAGCAGCTTGGTATCTGGCAGGACAAACACTGAAGCTTTCTTT CASSLVSGRTNTEAFF
TRBD2 NA TRBJ2-7 TRBV9 TGTGCCAGCAGCGAGGGACTAGCGGGCTACGAGCAGTACTTC CASSEGLAGYEQYF
TRBD1 NA TRBJ2-1 TRBV19 TGTGCCAGTCACCATCCCGGGACAGGGAAGAATGAGCAGTTCTTC CASHHPGTGKNEQFF
TRBD2 NA TRBJ2-1 TRBV6-5 TGTGCCAGCAGTTACGCCCCCGGTTTCGGACTAGCGGTGTGGGTCTTC CASSYAPGFGLAVWVF
NA NA TRBJ1-1 TRBV4-1 TGCGCCAGCAGCCAAGAACAGCAGAACACTGAAGCTTTCTTT CASSQEQQNTEAFF
NA NA TRBJ2-3 TRBV19 TGTGCCAGTAGTAGGGGTGCAGGGATCACAGATACGCAGTATTTT CASSRGAGITDTQYF
TRBD1 NA TRBJ1-5 TRBV10-2 TGCGCCAGCAGGGACACAGGGGGTATTCAGCCCCAGCATTTT CASRDTGGIQPQHF
NA NA TRBJ1-4 TRBV7-9 TGTGCCAGCAGCTTATTTGCGGGCGTCGGTGAAAAACTGTTTTTT CASSLFAGVGEKLFF
NA NA TRBJ2-7 TRBV5-4 TGTGCCAGCAGCTTGGGGCCAGACTACGAGCAGTACTTC CASSLGPDYEQYF
NA NA TRBJ1-2 TRBV30 TGTGCCTGGAGTGTACCGGCCGTCGGCTACACCTTC CAWSVPAVGYTF
NA NA TRBJ1-6 TRBV28 TGTGCCAGCACCACCGGGGGGTATGGGGAGGGTATTGATTCACCCCTCCACTTT CASTTGGYGEGIDSPLHF
NA NA TRBJ1-2 TRBV18 TGTGCCAGCTCCCCTTACGATGGCTATGGCTACACCTTC CASSPYDGYGYTF
TRBD1 NA TRBJ1-2 TRBV5-4 TGTGCCAGCAGGTGGACAGGGGAGGGTGGCTACACCTTC CASRWTGEGGYTF
NA NA TRBJ2-5 TRBV4-1 TGCGCCAGCAGCCAAGTAGTCAGGGAGACCCAGTACTTC CASSQVVRETQYF
TRBD1 NA TRBJ1-1 TRBV6-5 TGTGCCAGCAGTTCAGGGGGCATCGTTGAAGCTTTCTTT CASSSGGIVEAFF
TRBD2 few TRBJ2-1 TRBV7-9 TGTGCCAGCAGCTTAGTCCCTAGCGGGAGCCGTGGGGGGAGGGAGCAGTTCTTC CASSLVPSGSRGGREQFF
TRBD2 NA TRBJ2-1 TRBV7-2 TGTGCCAGCAGCTTAGGCGCTAGCGGGCAGACCAAGGAGCAGTTCTTC CASSLGASGQTKEQFF
TRBD1 NA TRBJ1-1 TRBV12-3/TRBV12-4 TGTGCCAGCAGTCGAAGACAGGGGGAAGCTTTCTTT CASSRRQGEAFF
NA NA TRBJ2-2 TRBV6-5 TGTGCCAGCAGTTACTCGGGCTTTTCAAGCACCGGGGAGCTGTTTTTT CASSYSGFSSTGELFF
TRBD2 NA TRBJ2-7 TRBV7-2 TGTGCCAGCAGGATGAGCGGGGGCAACTCCTACGAGCAGTACTTC CASRMSGGNSYEQYF
TRBD2 NA TRBJ2-3 TRBV19 TGTGCCAGTAGGACCGCGGGAGTAACAGATACGCAGTATTTT CASRTAGVTDTQYF
NA once TRBJ2-7 TRBV5-8 TGTGCCAGCGACCGACGGGGCACCTCCTACGAGCAGTACTTC CASDRRGTSYEQYF
TRBD1 NA TRBJ1-2 TRBV25-1 TGTGCCAGCAGTGAAAGGCAGGGGGTGGGGAATGGCTACACCTTC CASSERQGVGNGYTF
TRBD2 NA TRBJ2-5 TRBV18 TGTGCCAGCTCACCAGATGCGGGAGCGGAGACCCAGTACTTC CASSPDAGAETQYF
TRBD1 once TRBJ1-6 TRBV19 TGTGCCAGTAGTACGGGACAGGGGAATTCACCCCTCCACTTT CASSTGQGNSPLHF
NA NA TRBJ1-5 TRBV7-9 TGTGCCAGCAGCCCCGGGATTAGCAATCAGCCCCAGCATTTT CASSPGISNQPQHF
NA NA TRBJ1-2 TRBV2 TGTGCCAGCAGTCCAGGGGCTGGCTATGGCTACACCTTC CASSPGAGYGYTF
NA NA TRBJ2-2 TRBV5-1 TGCGCCAGCAGCTTTGAGGGCCTGAACACCGGGGAGCTGTTTTTT CASSFEGLNTGELFF
NA NA TRBJ2-1 TRBV6-4 TGTGCCAGCAGTGACTCGCCGGACGGGTCCTACAATGAGCAGTTCTTC CASSDSPDGSYNEQFF
NA once TRBJ2-3 TRBV7-2 TGTGCCAGCAGCCGTGGGACATTCACAGATACGCAGTATTTT CASSRGTFTDTQYF
NA NA TRBJ2-5 TRBV24-1 TGTGCCACCAGTGATCCCCCCCCCGGTGAGACCCAGTACTTC CATSDPPPGETQYF
NA NA TRBJ1-5 TRBV6-1 TGTGCCAGCAGTGAAGGCCCGCCCCAGCCCCAGCATTTT CASSEGPPQPQHF
NA NA TRBJ2-1 TRBV11-3 TGTGCCAGCAGTTTGACGGGGGCCCACAATGAGCAGTTCTTC CASSLTGAHNEQFF
NA NA TRBJ2-3 TRBV7-3 TGTGCCAGCAGCTCCATGACAGATACGCAGTATTTT CASSSMTDTQYF
NA NA TRBJ1-3 TRBV5-5 TGTGCCAGCAGCTCTTACTCTGGAAACACCATATATTTT CASSSYSGNTIYF